The next 9 T cell receptor beta chains were all read from a single sample in a study of blood T cell repertoires in COVID-19. This table comes from immunoSEQ multiplex PCR, and its TCRdb copy is limited to in-frame clones, with some not included. The repertoire holds 150,000 or so clones, roughly 90% seen once, with approximately 4.8% in the top ten. The specimen was peripheral blood. The receptors shown here come from a man aged 30 to 39 with COVID-19, enrolled during active disease.

This sequence joins TRBV5-1 and TRBJ2-2, with D possibly matching TRBD1 (6 bases). This CDR3 region has 15 residues. Per the germline V gene, CDR1 is SGHRS and CDR2 is YFSETQ. V lost 4 bases and J lost 7, with 17 bases in between. The CDR3 DNA is TGCGCCAGCAGCAGACTGGCAGGGGCCGACGGGGAGCTGTTTTTT. Residues: CASSRLAGADGELFF.

This clone was observed a single time. V usage is TRBV2 and J usage is TRBJ2-7; no clear D gene. V was shortened by 8 bases and J by 2 bases, with 19 bases between the two germline ends. Germline assignment: CDR1 SNHLY and CDR2 FYNNEI. The CDR3 totals 15 residues. As DNA, the CDR3 is TGTGCCAGCCAAAGCAATGTGAGGAATCCCTACGAGCAGTACTTC. It is translated as CASQSNVRNPYEQYF.

The chain is built from TRBV19 and TRBJ2-1; the match to TRBD2 covers 11 bases. Germline V gene sequence: CDR1 LNHDA, CDR2 SQIVND (reference sequence). The CDR3 runs to 15 residues. The junction had 1 base not matched to a gene; V was cut back by 3 bases and J by 3 bases. CDR3 sequence: CASSIGTSGYNEQFF. CDR3 in DNA: TGTGCCAGTAGTATCGGGACTAGCGGCTACAATGAGCAGTTCTTC.

The table lists this clone with a count of one. The V gene is TRBV7-9, the J gene TRBJ2-5; TRBD2 is a possible D gene (5 bases). V dropped 4 bases and J dropped 9 bases, with 24 bases sitting between them. Germline V gene lookup returns CDR1 SEHNR and CDR2 FQNEAQ (reference sequence). The CDR3 totals 16 residues. The CDR3 DNA is TGTGCCAGCAGCTCCACGGAGAGATTTCGGTCGGAGGCCCAGTACTTC. It yields the protein CASSSTERFRSEAQYF. Complete variable domain (other parts from reference TRBV7-9 and TRBJ2-5): DTGVSQNPRHKITKRGQNVTFRCDPISEHNRLYWYRQTLGQGPEFLTYFQNEAQLEKSRLLSDRFSAERPKGSFSTLEIQRTEQGDSAMYLCASSSTERFRSEAQYFGPGTRLLVL.

The CDR3 DNA is TGTGCCAGCACCAGCCCGGGACAGGGGGCGAGAATCGGCAATCAGCCCCAGCATTTT. Translated, it gives CASTSPGQGARIGNQPQHF. This chain joins TRBV11-2 and TRBJ1-5, with 12 positions matching TRBD1. Germline assignment: CDR1 SGHAT and CDR2 FQNNGV. This CDR3 spans 19 amino acids. V gave up 7 bases and J gave up 2 bases; unmatched junction bases: 15. Variable domain in full (rest from reference TRBV11-2 and TRBJ1-5): EAGVAQSPRYKIIEKRQSVAFWCNPISGHATLYWYQQILGQGPKLLIQFQNNGVVDDSQLPKDRFSAERLKGVDSTLKIQPAKLEDSAVYLCASTSPGQGARIGNQPQHFGDGTRLSIL.

The V call is TRBV27, the J call TRBJ1-5; unclear D gene. Germline CDR1 and CDR2: MNHEY and SMNVEV (reference sequence). The V end lost 5 bases, the J end lost 0 bases, and 8 bases lay between the germline ends. The CDR3 consists of 14 residues. The CDR3 DNA reads TGTGCCAGCAGTGAAACATTTAGCAATCAGCCCCAGCATTTT. Protein: CASSETFSNQPQHF.

This chain connects TRBV7-9 to TRBJ1-2; D is unclear. The ends were cut back, 4 bases at V and 6 bases at J, with 18 bases in the middle. Germline loops: CDR1 SEHNR, CDR2 FQNEAQ (reference sequence). This CDR3 contains 15 residues. CDR3 nucleotide sequence: TGTGCCAGCAGCTGGCAGACATCGGAAGTGGATGGCTACACCTTC. This encodes CASSWQTSEVDGYTF.

The rearrangement links TRBV19 to TRBJ2-7; 9 nucleotides align to TRBD1. Germline values: CDR1 LNHDA, CDR2 SQIVND (reference sequence). The CDR3 runs 16 residues. Trimming cost V 4 bases and J 6 bases; bases outside gene matches: 13. CDR3 sequence (DNA): TGTGCCAGTAGTACGACAGGGGGAGGATTAAGGGTCGAGCAGTACTTC. It is translated as CASSTTGGGLRVEQYF.

V and J are TRBV7-2 and TRBJ1-2; possibly TRBD1 for D (6 bases). The CDR3 has 15 residues. The V and J ends lost 5 bases and 4 bases respectively, with 17 bases between them. Germline CDR1 SGHTA, CDR2 FQGNSA. The CDR3 loop reads CASSPEGGQGYGYTF. The CDR3 DNA reads as TGTGCCAGCAGCCCTGAGGGGGGGCAAGGCTATGGCTACACCTTC.